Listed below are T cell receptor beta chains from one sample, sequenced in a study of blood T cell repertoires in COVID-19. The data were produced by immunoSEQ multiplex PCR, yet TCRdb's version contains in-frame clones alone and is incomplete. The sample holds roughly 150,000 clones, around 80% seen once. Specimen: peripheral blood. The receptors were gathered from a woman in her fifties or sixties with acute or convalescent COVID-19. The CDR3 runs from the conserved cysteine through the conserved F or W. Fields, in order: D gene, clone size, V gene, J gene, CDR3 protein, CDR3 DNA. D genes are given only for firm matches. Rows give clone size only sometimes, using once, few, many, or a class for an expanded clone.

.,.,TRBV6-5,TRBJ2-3,CASSWTTGPSTDTQYF,TGTGCCAGCAGTTGGACGACAGGCCCTAGCACAGATACGCAGTATTTT
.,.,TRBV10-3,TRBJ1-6,CAISESLRVNSPLHF,TGTGCCATCAGTGAGTCACTCAGGGTCAATTCACCCCTCCACTTT
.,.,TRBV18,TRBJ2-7,CASSPRQGGNEQYF,TGTGCCAGCTCACCACGGCAGGGGGGCAACGAGCAGTACTTC
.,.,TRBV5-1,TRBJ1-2,CASSLATSNYGYTF,TGCGCCAGCAGCTTGGCAACTTCTAACTATGGCTACACCTTC
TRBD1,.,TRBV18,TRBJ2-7,CASSPTGAGGFYEQYF,TGTGCCAGCTCACCAACGGGGGCAGGGGGCTTCTACGAGCAGTACTTC
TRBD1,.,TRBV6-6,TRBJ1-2,CASSSVDRSDGYTF,TGTGCCAGCAGTTCGGTGGACAGGTCCGATGGGTACACCTTC
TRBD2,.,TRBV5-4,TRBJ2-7,CASSSFAGGREQYF,TGTGCCAGCAGCTCCTTTGCGGGGGGGCGTGAGCAGTACTTC
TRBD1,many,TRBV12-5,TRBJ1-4,CASRLPGGKLFF,TGTGCTAGTAGACTACCAGGGGGAAAACTGTTTTTT
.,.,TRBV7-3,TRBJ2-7,CASSLRQGPYEQYF,TGTGCCAGCAGCTTAAGGCAGGGCCCCTACGAGCAGTACTTC
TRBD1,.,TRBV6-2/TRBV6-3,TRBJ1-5,CASSYPRQGRQPQHF,TGTGCCAGCAGTTACCCGCGACAGGGGCGGCAGCCCCAGCATTTT
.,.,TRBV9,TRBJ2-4,CASSVDLGAGNIQYF,TGTGCCAGCAGCGTAGATCTGGGGGCTGGGAACATTCAGTACTTC
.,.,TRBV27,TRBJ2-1,CASSFGWSEQFF,TGTGCCAGCAGTTTTGGGTGGAGCGAGCAGTTCTTC
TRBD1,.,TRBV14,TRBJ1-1,CASSQEPWTGPGTEAFF,TGTGCCAGCAGCCAAGAGCCGTGGACAGGTCCGGGGACTGAAGCTTTCTTT
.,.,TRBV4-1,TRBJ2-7,CASRYALQAYEQYF,TGCGCCAGCAGGTATGCACTACAGGCCTACGAGCAGTACTTC
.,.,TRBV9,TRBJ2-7,CASSAGGASGSYEQYF,TGTGCCAGCAGCGCAGGGGGAGCTAGCGGGTCCTACGAGCAGTACTTC
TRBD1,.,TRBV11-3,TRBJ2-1,CASSSGTGNNEQFF,TGTGCCAGCAGCTCCGGGACAGGGAACAATGAGCAGTTCTTC
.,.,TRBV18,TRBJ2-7,CASSPRRDTSYEQYF,TGTGCCAGCTCTCCCCGCCGGGACACCTCCTACGAGCAGTACTTC
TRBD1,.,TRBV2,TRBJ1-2,CASSRDRERYGYTF,TGTGCCAGCAGTAGGGACAGGGAGAGGTATGGCTACACCTTC
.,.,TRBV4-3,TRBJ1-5,CASSLVLGDQPQHF,TGCGCCAGCAGCCTGGTGCTCGGGGATCAGCCCCAGCATTTT
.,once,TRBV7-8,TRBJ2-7,CASSLYAGSGYEQYF,TGTGCCAGCAGCTTATACGCAGGGTCCGGCTACGAGCAGTACTTC
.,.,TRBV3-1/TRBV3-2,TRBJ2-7,CASSRPGWDEQYF,TGTGCCAGCAGCCGGCCAGGGTGGGACGAGCAGTACTTC
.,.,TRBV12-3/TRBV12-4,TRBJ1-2,CASSSQGFNGYTF,TGTGCCAGCAGTTCACAGGGATTTAATGGCTACACCTTC
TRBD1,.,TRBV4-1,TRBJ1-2,CASSQPGQGAWNLNYGYTF,TGCGCCAGCAGCCAACCGGGACAGGGGGCTTGGAACCTTAACTATGGCTACACCTTC
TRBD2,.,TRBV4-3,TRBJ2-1,CASSQDSRAGGTNEQFF,TGCGCCAGCAGCCAAGATAGTAGAGCGGGAGGGACCAATGAGCAGTTCTTC
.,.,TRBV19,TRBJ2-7,CASGQGLYEQYF,TGTGCCAGTGGACAGGGACTATACGAGCAGTACTTC
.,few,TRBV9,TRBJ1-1,CAHKGGDGAFF,TGTGCCCATAAAGGAGGCGATGGGGCTTTCTTT
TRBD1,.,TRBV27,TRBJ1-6,CASSLSKGASYNSPLHF,TGTGCCAGCAGTTTATCGAAGGGGGCCTCCTATAATTCACCCCTCCACTTT
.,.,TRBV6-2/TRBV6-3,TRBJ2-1,CASSPTPGFDQFF,TGTGCCAGCAGTCCCACCCCAGGGTTTGATCAGTTCTTC
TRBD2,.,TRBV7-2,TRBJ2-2,CASSPDSGRYGELFF,TGTGCCAGCAGTCCGGATAGCGGGAGATATGGGGAGCTGTTTTTT
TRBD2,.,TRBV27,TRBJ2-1,CASSLPLGGTYNEQFF,TGTGCCAGCAGTTTACCCTTGGGGGGGACTTACAATGAGCAGTTCTTC
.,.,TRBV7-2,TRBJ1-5,CASSLQVRQPQHF,TGTGCCAGCAGCTTGCAGGTGAGACAGCCCCAGCATTTT
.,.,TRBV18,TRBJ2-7,CASSPVGQHYEQYF,TGTGCCAGCTCACCAGTGGGCCAACACTACGAGCAGTACTTC
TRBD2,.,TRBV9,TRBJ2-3,CASSVRQGASGGAPDTQYF,TGTGCCAGCAGCGTCCGACAGGGTGCTAGCGGGGGGGCTCCAGATACGCAGTATTTT
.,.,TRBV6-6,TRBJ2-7,CASSYSRSSYEQYF,TGTGCCAGCAGTTACTCAAGGAGCTCCTACGAGCAGTACTTC
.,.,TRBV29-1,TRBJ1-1,CSVVEIRGTEAFF,TGCAGCGTTGTTGAGATACGGGGGACTGAAGCTTTCTTT
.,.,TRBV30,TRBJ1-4,CAWSVGGRGEKLFF,TGTGCCTGGAGTGTCGGGGGTAGAGGAGAAAAACTGTTTTTT
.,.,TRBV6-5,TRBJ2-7,CASRTAKSYEQYF,TGTGCCAGTCGGACAGCGAAGTCCTACGAGCAGTACTTC
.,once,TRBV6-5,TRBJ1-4,CASSRWGGEEKLFF,TGTGCCAGCAGCCGATGGGGGGGGGAGGAAAAACTGTTTTTT
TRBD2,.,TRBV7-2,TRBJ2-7,CASSQTSGGAWSSYEQYF,TGTGCCAGCAGCCAGACTAGCGGGGGGGCGTGGAGCTCCTACGAGCAGTACTTC
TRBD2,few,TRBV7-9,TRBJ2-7,CASSRREDYEQYF,TGTGCCAGCAGCCGGCGGGAGGACTACGAGCAGTACTTC
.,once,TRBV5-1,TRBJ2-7,CASSLVQGFDEQYF,TGCGCCAGCAGCTTGGTGCAGGGGTTCGACGAGCAGTACTTC
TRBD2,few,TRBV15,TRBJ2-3,CATSRNSGRLADTQYF,TGTGCCACCAGCAGAAATAGCGGGAGGTTAGCAGATACGCAGTATTTT
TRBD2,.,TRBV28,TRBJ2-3,CASSSPAGADTQYF,TGTGCCAGCAGTTCCCCCGCGGGGGCAGATACGCAGTATTTT
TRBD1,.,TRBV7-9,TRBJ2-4,CASSPQGAGNIQYF,TGTGCCAGCAGTCCACAGGGGGCAGGAAACATTCAGTACTTC
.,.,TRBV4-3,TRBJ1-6,CASSQDLQGPSALHF,TGCGCCAGCAGCCAAGATTTACAGGGCCCGTCGGCCCTCCACTTT
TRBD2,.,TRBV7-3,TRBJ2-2,CASSMRTSGVGELFF,TGTGCCAGCAGCATGCGGACTAGCGGGGTCGGGGAGCTGTTTTTT
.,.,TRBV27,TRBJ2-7,CASSFGGPGGSYEQYF,TGTGCCAGCAGTTTCGGGGGGCCCGGGGGGAGCTACGAGCAGTACTTC
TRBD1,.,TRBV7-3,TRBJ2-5,CASSLGLAGGGETQYF,TGTGCCAGCAGCTTAGGACTCGCAGGGGGCGGTGAGACCCAGTACTTC